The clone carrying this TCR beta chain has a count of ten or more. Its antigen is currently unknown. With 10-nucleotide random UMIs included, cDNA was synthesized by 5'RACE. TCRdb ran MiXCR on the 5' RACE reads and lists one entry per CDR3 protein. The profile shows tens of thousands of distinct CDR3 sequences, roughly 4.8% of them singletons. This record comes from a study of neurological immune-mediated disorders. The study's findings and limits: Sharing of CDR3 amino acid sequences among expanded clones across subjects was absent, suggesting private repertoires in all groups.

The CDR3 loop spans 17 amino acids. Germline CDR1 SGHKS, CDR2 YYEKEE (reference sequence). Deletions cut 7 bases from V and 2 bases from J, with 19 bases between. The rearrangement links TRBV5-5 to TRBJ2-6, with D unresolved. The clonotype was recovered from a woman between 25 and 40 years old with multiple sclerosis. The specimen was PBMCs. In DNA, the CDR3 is TGTGCCAGCGTACCTCTGGATTATGGGGCTGGGGCCAACGTCCTGACTTTC. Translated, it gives CASVPLDYGAGANVLTF.